A selection of T cell receptor beta chains follows, all from one sample in a study of shared T cell receptors in the human thymus. Clones were sequenced by immunoSEQ multiplex PCR, and TCRdb holds only the in-frame ones, with some missing. In the table there are over 650,000 clones, over 75% of which are singletons. The same data also went into a second study, on human thymus T cells.

The sample comprised thymocytes. The source is a boy less than two years old with a congenital heart defect. Each CDR3 is given with its conserved first and last residue. The order of the fields is D gene, V gene, J gene, clone size, CDR3 DNA, CDR3 protein. The D gene is left open where the match is weak. Rows give clone size only sometimes, using once, few, many, or a class for an expanded clone.

D gene: TRBD1; V gene: TRBV25-1; J gene: TRBJ2-2; clone size: NA; CDR3 DNA: TGTGCCAGCAGTGAGGGAACAGGGGCGCCGACCGGGGAGCTGTTTTTT; CDR3 protein: CASSEGTGAPTGELFF
D gene: NA; V gene: TRBV15; J gene: TRBJ1-4; clone size: NA; CDR3 DNA: TGTGCCACCAGCAGAGATATTACCAGGGTTAGTGAAAAACTGTTTTTT; CDR3 protein: CATSRDITRVSEKLFF
D gene: NA; V gene: TRBV6-1; J gene: TRBJ1-5; clone size: NA; CDR3 DNA: TGTGCCAGCAGTGAAACTACGGGACACGGTATTCTAGTCTATCAGCCCCAGCATTTT; CDR3 protein: CASSETTGHGILVYQPQHF
D gene: NA; V gene: TRBV6-1; J gene: TRBJ2-5; clone size: NA; CDR3 DNA: TGTGCCAGCAGTGGACAAGAAGAGACCCAGTACTTC; CDR3 protein: CASSGQEETQYF
D gene: TRBD2; V gene: TRBV2; J gene: TRBJ2-1; clone size: once; CDR3 DNA: TGTGCCAGCAGTGTTGGGACTAGCGGACCCTACAATGAGCAGTTCTTC; CDR3 protein: CASSVGTSGPYNEQFF
D gene: TRBD1; V gene: TRBV25-1; J gene: TRBJ2-3; clone size: NA; CDR3 DNA: TGTGCCAGCAGACCATCCTCACGTCAGGGGGCATTCACAGATACGCAGTATTTT; CDR3 protein: CASRPSSRQGAFTDTQYF
D gene: NA; V gene: TRBV19; J gene: TRBJ1-5; clone size: NA; CDR3 DNA: TGTGCCAGTAGTCGAGGGATCAAGCCCCAGCATTTT; CDR3 protein: CASSRGIKPQHF
D gene: TRBD1; V gene: TRBV6-5; J gene: TRBJ1-2; clone size: NA; CDR3 DNA: TGTGCCAGCAGTCACACAGGGGCGCGTCGGGGCTACACCTTC; CDR3 protein: CASSHTGARRGYTF
D gene: NA; V gene: TRBV7-7; J gene: TRBJ2-5; clone size: NA; CDR3 DNA: TGTGCCAGCAGCGCCCGACACCGAGAGACCCAGTACTTC; CDR3 protein: CASSARHRETQYF
D gene: NA; V gene: TRBV29-1; J gene: TRBJ2-5; clone size: NA; CDR3 DNA: TGCAGCGCCACCCCCACAGCGGCCTATGGAACCCAGTACTTC; CDR3 protein: CSATPTAAYGTQYF
D gene: NA; V gene: TRBV10-3; J gene: TRBJ1-5; clone size: NA; CDR3 DNA: TGTGCCATCAGTGACCAGGGGTATTATCAGCCCCAGCATTTT; CDR3 protein: CAISDQGYYQPQHF
D gene: TRBD2; V gene: TRBV7-8; J gene: TRBJ2-7; clone size: NA; CDR3 DNA: TGTGCCAGCAGCTTAGTACCGGGACTAGAAGGCTACGAGCAGTACTTC; CDR3 protein: CASSLVPGLEGYEQYF
D gene: TRBD2; V gene: TRBV6-5; J gene: TRBJ2-3; clone size: NA; CDR3 DNA: TGTGCCAGCAGTCGGGGACTAGCGGGAGGAGATACGCAGTATTTT; CDR3 protein: CASSRGLAGGDTQYF
D gene: NA; V gene: TRBV25-1; J gene: TRBJ2-5; clone size: NA; CDR3 DNA: TGTGCCAGCAGTCGACAGGGAGGCGTAGAGACCCAGTACTTC; CDR3 protein: CASSRQGGVETQYF
D gene: TRBD1; V gene: TRBV4-1; J gene: TRBJ1-6; clone size: NA; CDR3 DNA: TGCGCCAGCAGCCAAGAAGGGACAGGGAATTCACCCCTCCACTTT; CDR3 protein: CASSQEGTGNSPLHF
D gene: TRBD2; V gene: TRBV18; J gene: TRBJ2-5; clone size: NA; CDR3 DNA: TGTGCCAGCTCACCACGGGCAGCGGGGATTTTCCAAGAGACCCAGTACTTC; CDR3 protein: CASSPRAAGIFQETQYF
D gene: NA; V gene: TRBV19; J gene: TRBJ2-6; clone size: NA; CDR3 DNA: TGTGCCAGTAATCCAGGGGTTAATGGCTCTGGGGCCAACGTCCTGACTTTC; CDR3 protein: CASNPGVNGSGANVLTF
D gene: NA; V gene: TRBV2; J gene: TRBJ2-7; clone size: NA; CDR3 DNA: TGTGCCAGCTTAAAGAAGAGCTCCTACGAGCAGTACTTC; CDR3 protein: CASLKKSSYEQYF
D gene: TRBD1; V gene: TRBV28; J gene: TRBJ2-7; clone size: NA; CDR3 DNA: TGTGCCAGCAGTTTAGAAACCCCGGGACAGCTAAGGTACTTC; CDR3 protein: CASSLETPGQLRYF
D gene: TRBD1; V gene: TRBV12-5; J gene: TRBJ1-1; clone size: NA; CDR3 DNA: TGTGCTAGTGGGAACAGGGGGCCGAGGGGCACTGAAGCTTTCTTT; CDR3 protein: CASGNRGPRGTEAFF
D gene: NA; V gene: TRBV27; J gene: TRBJ2-7; clone size: NA; CDR3 DNA: TGTGCCAGCAGTTCGGACAAAGCCTACGAGCAGTACTTC; CDR3 protein: CASSSDKAYEQYF
D gene: NA; V gene: TRBV7-2; J gene: TRBJ2-1; clone size: NA; CDR3 DNA: TGTGCCAGCAGCCGAGGGGGGGCAGGGAGGCCCTACAATGAGCAGTTCTTC; CDR3 protein: CASSRGGAGRPYNEQFF
D gene: NA; V gene: TRBV5-1; J gene: TRBJ2-7; clone size: NA; CDR3 DNA: TGCGCCAGCAGCTTAAACAGGGTCTACGAGCAGTACTTC; CDR3 protein: CASSLNRVYEQYF
D gene: NA; V gene: TRBV4-1; J gene: TRBJ1-1; clone size: NA; CDR3 DNA: TGCGCCAGCAGCCAAGATAGAAACGGGATAAACACTGAAGCTTTCTTT; CDR3 protein: CASSQDRNGINTEAFF
D gene: NA; V gene: TRBV25-1; J gene: TRBJ2-2; clone size: NA; CDR3 DNA: TGTGCCAGCAGGGAGCCGAGGACTCGGGGTACCGGGGAGCTGTTTTTT; CDR3 protein: CASREPRTRGTGELFF
D gene: NA; V gene: TRBV4-2; J gene: TRBJ1-5; clone size: NA; CDR3 DNA: TGTGCCAGCAGCCAAGAAGCAGGGATTGGTAGCAATCAGCCCCAGCATTTT; CDR3 protein: CASSQEAGIGSNQPQHF
D gene: NA; V gene: TRBV6-5; J gene: TRBJ2-5; clone size: NA; CDR3 DNA: TGTGCCAGCAGTTTCAGGAGCGGGCGAGGGACCCAGTACTTC; CDR3 protein: CASSFRSGRGTQYF
D gene: TRBD2; V gene: TRBV15; J gene: TRBJ2-1; clone size: NA; CDR3 DNA: TGTGCCACCAGCAGAGAAGGTGTAGCGGGGGGGCTTAGGGTCTATGAGCAGTTCTTC; CDR3 protein: CATSREGVAGGLRVYEQFF
D gene: TRBD2; V gene: TRBV5-1; J gene: TRBJ2-3; clone size: NA; CDR3 DNA: TGCGCCAGCAGCGCGACTAGCGGGGGGGCCCCAGATACGCAGTATTTT; CDR3 protein: CASSATSGGAPDTQYF
D gene: TRBD1; V gene: TRBV27; J gene: TRBJ2-7; clone size: NA; CDR3 DNA: TGTGCCAGCAGGGGACAGAACGAGCAGTACTTC; CDR3 protein: CASRGQNEQYF
D gene: NA; V gene: TRBV18; J gene: TRBJ1-1; clone size: NA; CDR3 DNA: TGTGCCAGCTCACCGGGGAGGGAAGCTTTCTTT; CDR3 protein: CASSPGREAFF
D gene: NA; V gene: TRBV5-6; J gene: TRBJ2-3; clone size: NA; CDR3 DNA: TGTGCCAGCAGCTTGGTGTACGCGTACCCTACGGGCACAGATACGCAGTATTTT; CDR3 protein: CASSLVYAYPTGTDTQYF
D gene: NA; V gene: TRBV28; J gene: TRBJ1-5; clone size: NA; CDR3 DNA: TGTGCCAGCAGCCGTACGGGACTCCAAAGTCCCACAAGCAATCAGCCCCAGCATTTT; CDR3 protein: CASSRTGLQSPTSNQPQHF
D gene: TRBD1; V gene: TRBV5-4; J gene: TRBJ2-6; clone size: NA; CDR3 DNA: TGTGCCAGCAGCCGTGGGCCAGGGGGCGCCTCTGGGGCCAACGTCCTGACTTTC; CDR3 protein: CASSRGPGGASGANVLTF
D gene: NA; V gene: TRBV6-6; J gene: TRBJ1-2; clone size: NA; CDR3 DNA: TGTGCCAGCGGTAGAACCGGAGGGACGGGGGAAGGCTACACCTTC; CDR3 protein: CASGRTGGTGEGYTF
D gene: NA; V gene: TRBV29-1; J gene: TRBJ1-5; clone size: NA; CDR3 DNA: TGCAGCGTTGATCGGTACGCGGCAGTGCTTCGGCCCCAGCATTTT; CDR3 protein: CSVDRYAAVLRPQHF
D gene: TRBD2; V gene: TRBV6-5; J gene: TRBJ2-1; clone size: NA; CDR3 DNA: TGTGCCAGCCGAAGCGGGAGTTGGGGCAATGAGCAGTTCTTC; CDR3 protein: CASRSGSWGNEQFF